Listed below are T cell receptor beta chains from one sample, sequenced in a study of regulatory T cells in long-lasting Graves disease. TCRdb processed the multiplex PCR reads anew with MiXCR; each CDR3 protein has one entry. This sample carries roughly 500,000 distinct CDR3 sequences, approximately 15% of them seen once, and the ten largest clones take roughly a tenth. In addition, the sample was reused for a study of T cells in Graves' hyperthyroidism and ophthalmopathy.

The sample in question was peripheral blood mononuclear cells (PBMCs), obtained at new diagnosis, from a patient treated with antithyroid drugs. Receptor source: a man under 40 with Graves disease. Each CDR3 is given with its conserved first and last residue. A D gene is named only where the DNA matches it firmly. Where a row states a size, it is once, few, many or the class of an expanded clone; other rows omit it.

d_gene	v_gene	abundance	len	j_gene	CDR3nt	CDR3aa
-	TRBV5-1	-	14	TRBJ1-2	TGTGCCAGCAGCTTGGAAGTAGCCAACTATGGCTACGCCTTC	CASSLEVANYGYAF
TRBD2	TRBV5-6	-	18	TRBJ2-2	TGTGCCAGCAGCTTGGTAGCGGGTCAATACTCGAACACCGGGGAGCTGTTTTTT	CASSLVAGQYSNTGELFF
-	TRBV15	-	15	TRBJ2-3	TGTGCCACCAGCAGAGCTTCAGGGGTCACAGATACGCAGTATTTT	CATSRASGVTDTQYF
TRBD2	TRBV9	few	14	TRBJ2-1	TGTGCCAGCAGCGTAGCGGGAGGGAACAATGAGCAGTTCTTC	CASSVAGGNNEQFF
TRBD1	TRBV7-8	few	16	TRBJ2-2	TGTGCCAGCAGCCTCCGGGACAGGGGGGTCACCGGGGAGCTGTTTTTT	CASSLRDRGVTGELFF
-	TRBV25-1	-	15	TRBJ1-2	TGTGCCAGCAGTCCCGACAGGCTACTATTCTATGGCTACACCTTC	CASSPDRLLFYGYTF
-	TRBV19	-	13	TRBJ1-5	TGTGCCAGTAATCGGGACTCATATCAGCCCCAGCATTTT	CASNRDSYQPQHF
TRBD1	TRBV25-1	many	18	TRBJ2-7	TGTGCCAGCAGTGAACGACAGGGGGATCCCAATAGGCGGTACGAGCAGTACTTC	CASSERQGDPNRRYEQYF
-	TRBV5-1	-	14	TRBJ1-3	TGCGCCAGCAGAGAGTGGGGAGGAGGAAACACCATATATTTT	CASREWGGGNTIYF
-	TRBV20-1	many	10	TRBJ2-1	TGCAGTGCTAGAGATCAAGAGCAGTTCTTC	CSARDQEQFF
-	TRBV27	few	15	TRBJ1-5	TGTGCCAGCACCCTCTCGGGGACACGCCTTGGGCCCCAGCATTTT	CASTLSGTRLGPQHF
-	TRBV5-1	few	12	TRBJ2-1	TGCGCCAGTCACCTCACCTACAATGAGCAGTTCTTC	CASHLTYNEQFF
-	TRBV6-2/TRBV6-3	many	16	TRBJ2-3	TGTGCCAGCAGCCCCAAAGGGCTCCATACCACAGATACGCAGTATTTT	CASSPKGLHTTDTQYF
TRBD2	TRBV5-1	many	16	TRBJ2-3	TGCGCCAGCAGTACCCACTCAGCGGGAGGGCCAGATACGCAGTATTTT	CASSTHSAGGPDTQYF
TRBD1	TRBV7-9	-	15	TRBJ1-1	TGTGCCAGCAGCGCGAAGGGGGCTCGGGGGACTAAAGCTTTCTTT	CASSAKGARGTKAFF
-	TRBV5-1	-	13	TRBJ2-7	TGCGCCAGCAGCTTGGCAGTTCCCTACGAGCAGTACTTC	CASSLAVPYEQYF
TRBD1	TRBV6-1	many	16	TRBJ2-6	TGTGCGGGCCGGGCAGGGGGTAGTTCTGGGGCCAACGTCCTGACTTTC	CAGRAGGSSGANVLTF
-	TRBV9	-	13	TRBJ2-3	TGTGCCAGCAGCGACTCAGGGATAGATACGCAGTATTTT	CASSDSGIDTQYF
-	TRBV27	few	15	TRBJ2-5	TGTGCCAGCAGTTCGACCGGGCCCTTGGTTGGGACCCAGTACTTC	CASSSTGPLVGTQYF
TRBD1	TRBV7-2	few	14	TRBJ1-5	TGTGCCAGCAGCCGCGGACAGGGCTGGCAGCCCCAGCATTTT	CASSRGQGWQPQHF
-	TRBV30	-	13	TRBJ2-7	TGTGCCTGGACGAGCAAGGGGTACTACGAGCAGTACTTC	CAWTSKGYYEQYF
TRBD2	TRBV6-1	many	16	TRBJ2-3	TGTGCCAGCAGGAAAGAGAGCGGGGGTAACACAGATACGCAGTATTTT	CASRKESGGNTDTQYF
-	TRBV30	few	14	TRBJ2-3	TGTGCCTGGTCCGCGGGGGCGGTCACAGATACGCAGTATTTT	CAWSAGAVTDTQYF
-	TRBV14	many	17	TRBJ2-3	TGTGCCAGCAGCCAGGCCTTTTCGGATTGGGGCACAGATACGCAGTATTTT	CASSQAFSDWGTDTQYF
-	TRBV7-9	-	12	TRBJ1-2	TGTGCCAGCAGCTCCCCCAGCTATGGCTACACCTTC	CASSSPSYGYTF
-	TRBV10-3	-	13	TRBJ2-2	TGTGCCATCAGCCCCTATGAGGACGGGGAGCTGTTTTTT	CAISPYEDGELFF
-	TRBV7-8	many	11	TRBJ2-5	TGTGCCAGCAGTCCCGACAAGACCCAGTACTTC	CASSPDKTQYF
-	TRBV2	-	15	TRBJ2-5	TGTGCCAGCATCACCGAAGGGGGGGCGAGGGAGACCCAGTACTTC	CASITEGGARETQYF
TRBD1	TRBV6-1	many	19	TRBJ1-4	TGTGCCAGCAGTAAAGCCTCCGGGACAGGGCTCTCCACTAATGAAAAACTGTTTTTT	CASSKASGTGLSTNEKLFF
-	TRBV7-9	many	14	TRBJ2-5	TGTGCCAGCAGCTTAGCGGCAGGGGGGGAGACCCAGTACTTC	CASSLAAGGETQYF
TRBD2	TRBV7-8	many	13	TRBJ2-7	TGTGCCAGCAGCATTAGCGGGTCCTACGAGCAGTACTTC	CASSISGSYEQYF
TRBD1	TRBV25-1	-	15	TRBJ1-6	TGTGCCAGCAGTGAAACAGGGGGTTATAATTCACCCCTCCACTTT	CASSETGGYNSPLHF
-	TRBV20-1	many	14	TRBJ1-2	TGCAGTGCTAGGGACAGCTATGAACGGTTAAGCTACACCTTC	CSARDSYERLSYTF
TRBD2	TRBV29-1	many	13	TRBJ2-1	TGCAGCGTTGAGCGGGAGGGATTCAATGAGCAGTTCTTC	CSVEREGFNEQFF
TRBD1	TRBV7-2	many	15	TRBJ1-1	TGTGCCAGCAGCAGAACGGGACAGTTGAACACTGAAGCTTTCTTT	CASSRTGQLNTEAFF
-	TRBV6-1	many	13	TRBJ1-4	TGTGCCAGCAGTGGACAGATTAATGAAAAACTGTTTTTT	CASSGQINEKLFF
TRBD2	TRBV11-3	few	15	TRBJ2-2	TGTGCCAGCAGCTCCTCGGGGGGGGTCGCCGGGGAGCTGTTTTTT	CASSSSGGVAGELFF
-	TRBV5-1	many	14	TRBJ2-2	TGCGCCAGCAGCTTGGAGGCTGGGGCCGGGGAGCTGTTTTTT	CASSLEAGAGELFF
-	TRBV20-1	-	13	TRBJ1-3	TGCAGTGCTAGACATTCCTCTGGAAACACCATATATTTT	CSARHSSGNTIYF
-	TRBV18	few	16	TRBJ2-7	TGTGCCAGCTCGGAGCCCCGGGGCTCGAGCTCCTACGAGCAGTACTTC	CASSEPRGSSSYEQYF
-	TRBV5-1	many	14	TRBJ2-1	TGCGCCAGCAGCTTTGGGACACCCGGCGATGAGCAGTTCTTC	CASSFGTPGDEQFF
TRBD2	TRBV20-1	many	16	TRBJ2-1	TGCAGTGCTCACAGCGGGAGGGCCGAATCCAGCAATGAGCAGTTCTTC	CSAHSGRAESSNEQFF
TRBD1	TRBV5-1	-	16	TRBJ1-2	TGCGCCAGCAGCTCAGGGACAGGGGGAAACTTTTATGGCTACACCTTC	CASSSGTGGNFYGYTF
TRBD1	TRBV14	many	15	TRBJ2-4	TGTGCCAGCAGCCGGGACAGTCTAGCCAAAAACATTCAGTACTTC	CASSRDSLAKNIQYF
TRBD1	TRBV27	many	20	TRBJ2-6	TGTGCCAGCCGACCTGGGACAGCCCTGCCACTCGGGTCTGGGGCCAACGTCCTGACTTTC	CASRPGTALPLGSGANVLTF
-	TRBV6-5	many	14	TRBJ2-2	TGTGCCAGCAGTTGGGGGCCGGATACCGGGGAGCTGTTTTTT	CASSWGPDTGELFF
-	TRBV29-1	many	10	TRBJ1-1	TGCAGCGTTGAGAACACTGAAGCTTTCTTT	CSVENTEAFF
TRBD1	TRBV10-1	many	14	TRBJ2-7	TGCGCCCTCCCTCTGGGACAGACCTCCTACGAGCAGTACTTC	CALPLGQTSYEQYF
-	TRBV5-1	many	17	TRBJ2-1	TGCGCCAGCAGCTTACTACCGGGACACGGGTGGTACAATGAGCAGTTCTTC	CASSLLPGHGWYNEQFF
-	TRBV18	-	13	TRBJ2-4	TGTGCCAGCTCACCTCAGGGTCGGAACATTCAGTACTTC	CASSPQGRNIQYF
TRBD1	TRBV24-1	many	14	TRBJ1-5	TGTGCCACCAGTGGGGGACAGCACAATCAGCCCCAGCATTTT	CATSGGQHNQPQHF
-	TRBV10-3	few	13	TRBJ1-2	TGTGCCATCAGTGAGGGTCAGGGACATGGCTACACCTTC	CAISEGQGHGYTF
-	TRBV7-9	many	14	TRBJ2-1	TGTCATACCACGAACGTAGCCTCCTACAATGAGCAGTTCTTC	CHTTNVASYNEQFF
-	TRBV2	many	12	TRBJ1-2	TGTGCCAGCCGGACGGCGGAGAGCGGCTACACCTTC	CASRTAESGYTF
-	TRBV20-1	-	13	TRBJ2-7	TGCAGTGCTAGGATGGGAGGTTATTACGAGCAGTACTTC	CSARMGGYYEQYF